This T cell receptor beta chain was recovered during a study of T cells in Graves' hyperthyroidism and ophthalmopathy. TCR beta CDR3 region amplification was performed from RNA transcripts. The TCR CDR3 first-round RT-PCR relied on the HTBI primer set. TCRdb reprocessed the multiplex PCR reads with MiXCR, giving one entry per CDR3 protein. The sample yields about 740,000 distinct CDR3 sequences, approximately 15% seen once. CDR3 size: 17 residues. Germline CDR1 reads MGHRA; CDR2 reads YSYEKL. Trimming cost V 2 bases and J 9 bases; bases outside gene matches: 14. Calling Graves' hyperthyroidism stable meant ophthalmopathy did not progress within 18 months. Pregnant or lactating patients were excluded, as were those with uncontrolled infection or other autoimmune disease. Thyroid ultrasound and orbital computed tomography, with clinical symptoms and serum thyroxine and TRAb, informed diagnoses. The PBMCs had their origin in roughly 10 ml of fresh peripheral blood.

The chain recombines TRBV4-1 with TRBJ2-4; 9 nucleotides align to TRBD1. This receptor was obtained from a woman between 18 and 29 years old with Graves' hyperthyroidism. Sequenced input: blood. The CDR3, as DNA: TGCGCCAGCAGCCAACGCCCCCCCGGGACAGGGTCGGTCATTCAGTACTTC. It codes for CASSQRPPGTGSVIQYF.